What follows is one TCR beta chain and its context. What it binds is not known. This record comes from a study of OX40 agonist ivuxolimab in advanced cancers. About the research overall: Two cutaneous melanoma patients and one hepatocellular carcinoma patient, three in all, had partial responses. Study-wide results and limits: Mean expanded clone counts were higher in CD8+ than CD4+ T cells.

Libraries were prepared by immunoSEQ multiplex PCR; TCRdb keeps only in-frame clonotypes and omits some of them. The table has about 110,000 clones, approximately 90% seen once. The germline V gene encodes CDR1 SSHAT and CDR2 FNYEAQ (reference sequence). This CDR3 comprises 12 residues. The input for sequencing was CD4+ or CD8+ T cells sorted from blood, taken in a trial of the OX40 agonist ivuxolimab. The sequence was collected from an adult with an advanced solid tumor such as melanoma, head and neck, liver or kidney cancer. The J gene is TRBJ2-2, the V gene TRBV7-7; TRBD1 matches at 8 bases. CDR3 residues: CASQGADGELFF. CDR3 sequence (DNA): TGTGCTAGCCAGGGGGCCGACGGGGAGCTGTTTTTT.